This TCR beta chain was sequenced for a study of siplizumab effects on memory and regulatory T cells. Broader study findings: Unstimulated naive T cells seemed to show more diversity than memory cells did, and they also seemed to be among the major contributors to the alloresponse.

Some clones are missing from TCRdb's copy, which holds only in-frame ones; the method was immunoSEQ multiplex PCR. The table records roughly 100,000 clones, about 94% of them present only once. As to this clone: Antigen specificity is unknown.

The sequenced material came from CD4+ T cells sorted from blood. The TCR originated in a human donor in good health.

The DNA of the CDR3 is TGTGCCAGCTCACCGGGACTAGCGGGAGGGGATGAGCAGTTCTTC. It codes for CASSPGLAGGDEQFF. The chain uses TRBV18 and TRBJ2-1, with TRBD2 identical over 16 bases. Germline V gene data show CDR1 as KGHSH and CDR2 as LQKENI. This CDR3 has 15 residues. The ends lost 3 bases at V and 8 bases at J; junction bases unmatched: 1.